This T cell receptor beta chain was sequenced in a study of blood T cell repertoires in COVID-19. CDR1 is LNHDA and CDR2 is SQIVND in the germline V gene (reference sequence). V dropped 6 bases and J dropped 7 bases, with 7 bases sitting between them. This CDR3 has 12 residues. Libraries were prepared by immunoSEQ multiplex PCR; TCRdb keeps only in-frame clonotypes and omits some of them. The sample contains 200,000 to 250,000 clones, about nine tenths of which appear only once. The TCR comes from a middle-aged man who had recovered from COVID-19. The sequenced sample was PBMCs or T cells enriched from blood (not recorded which). The rearrangement joins TRBV19 to TRBJ1-6; a weak D match, TRBD1 (5 bases). The CDR3 protein is CASSGGNSPLHF. CDR3 DNA sequence: TGTGCCAGTAGCGGGGGAAATTCACCCCTCCACTTT. The full variable domain, completed using reference TRBV19 and TRBJ1-6, is DGGITQSPKYLFRKEGQNVTLSCEQNLNHDAMYWYRQDPGQGLRLIYYSQIVNDFQKGDIAEGYSVSREKKESFPLTVTSAQKNPTAFYLCASSGGNSPLHFGNGTRLTVT.